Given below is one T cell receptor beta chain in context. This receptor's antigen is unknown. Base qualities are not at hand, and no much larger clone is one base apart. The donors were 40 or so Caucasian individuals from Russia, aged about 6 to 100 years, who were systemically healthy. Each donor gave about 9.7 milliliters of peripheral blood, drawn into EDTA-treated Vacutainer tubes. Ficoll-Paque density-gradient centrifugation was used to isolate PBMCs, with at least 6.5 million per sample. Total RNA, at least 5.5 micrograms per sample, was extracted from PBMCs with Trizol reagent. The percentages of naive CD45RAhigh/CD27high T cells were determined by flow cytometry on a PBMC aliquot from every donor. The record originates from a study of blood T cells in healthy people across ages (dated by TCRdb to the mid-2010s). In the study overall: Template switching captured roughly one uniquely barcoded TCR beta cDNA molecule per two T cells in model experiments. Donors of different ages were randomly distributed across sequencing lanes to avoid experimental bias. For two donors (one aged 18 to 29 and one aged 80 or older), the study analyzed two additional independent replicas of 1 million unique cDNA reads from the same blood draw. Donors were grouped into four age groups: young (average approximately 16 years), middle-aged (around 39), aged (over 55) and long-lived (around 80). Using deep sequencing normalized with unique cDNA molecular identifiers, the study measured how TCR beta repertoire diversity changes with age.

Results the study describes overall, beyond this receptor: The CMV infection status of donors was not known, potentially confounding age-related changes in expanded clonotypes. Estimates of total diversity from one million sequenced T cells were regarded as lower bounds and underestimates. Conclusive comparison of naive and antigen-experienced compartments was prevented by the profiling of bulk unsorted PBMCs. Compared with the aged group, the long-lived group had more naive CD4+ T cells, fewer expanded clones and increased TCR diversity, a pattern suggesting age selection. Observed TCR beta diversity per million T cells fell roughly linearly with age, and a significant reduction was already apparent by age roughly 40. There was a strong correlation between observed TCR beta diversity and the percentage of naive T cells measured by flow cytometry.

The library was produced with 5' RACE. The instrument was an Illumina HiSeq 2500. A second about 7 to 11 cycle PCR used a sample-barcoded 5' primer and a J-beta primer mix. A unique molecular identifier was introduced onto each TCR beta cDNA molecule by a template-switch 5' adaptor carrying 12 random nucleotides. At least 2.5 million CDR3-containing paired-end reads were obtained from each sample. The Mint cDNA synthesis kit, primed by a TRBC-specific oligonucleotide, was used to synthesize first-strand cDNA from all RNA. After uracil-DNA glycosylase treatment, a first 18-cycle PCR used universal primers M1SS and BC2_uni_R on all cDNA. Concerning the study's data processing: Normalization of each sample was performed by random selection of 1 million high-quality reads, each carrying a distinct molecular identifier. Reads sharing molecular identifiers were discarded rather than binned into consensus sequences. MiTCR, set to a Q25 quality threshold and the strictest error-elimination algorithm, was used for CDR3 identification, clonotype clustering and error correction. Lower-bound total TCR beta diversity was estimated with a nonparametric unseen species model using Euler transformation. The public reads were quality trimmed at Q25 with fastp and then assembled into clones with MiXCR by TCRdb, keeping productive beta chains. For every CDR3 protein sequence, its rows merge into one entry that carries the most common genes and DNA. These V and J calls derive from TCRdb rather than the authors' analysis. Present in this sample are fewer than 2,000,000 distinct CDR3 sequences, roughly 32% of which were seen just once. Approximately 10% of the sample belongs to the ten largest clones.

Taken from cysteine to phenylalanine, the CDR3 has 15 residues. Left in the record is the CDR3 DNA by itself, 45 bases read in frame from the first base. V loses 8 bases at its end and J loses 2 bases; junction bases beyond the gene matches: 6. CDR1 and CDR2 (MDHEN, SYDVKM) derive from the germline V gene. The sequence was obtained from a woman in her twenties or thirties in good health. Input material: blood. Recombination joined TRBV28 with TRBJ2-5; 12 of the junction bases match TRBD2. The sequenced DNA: TGTGCCAGCGAGACTAGCGGGAGATATCAAGAGACCCAGTACTTC. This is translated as CASETSGRYQETQYF.